The TCR beta chain described here comes from a study of lymphopenia after photon versus proton radiotherapy. Study results and caveats: Post-nadir TCR diversity decline inversely tracked overall survival among those who died.

Per the germline V gene, CDR1 is GTSNPN and CDR2 is SVGIG (reference sequence). CDR3 length: 16 amino acids. V lost 4 bases and J lost 7; bases outside the gene matches: 10. As concerns this clone: What it binds is unknown.

Sequencing used immunoSEQ multiplex PCR; TCRdb keeps in-frame clones, though not all of them. The sample has approximately 66,000 clones; roughly 86% are singletons. This rearrangement joins TRBV30 to TRBJ2-3; 14 bases are a match to TRBD2. This receptor was obtained from a man aged 40-55 years with gastric cancer. Sequences were derived from peripheral blood, sampled from a patient treated with photon-based radiotherapy. The DNA of the CDR3 is TGTGCCTGGACCCGGGGACTAGCGGGGGAAGGGAATACGCAGTATTTT. It is translated as CAWTRGLAGEGNTQYF.